Shown below are 31 T cell receptor beta chains from a single sample sequenced in a study of T cells after yellow fever vaccination. TCRdb processed the 5' RACE reads anew with MiXCR; each CDR3 protein has one entry. The data show some 400,000 distinct CDR3 sequences, around a sixth seen once. Sequenced here: PBMCs, sampled before the yellow fever booster vaccination. These receptors came from a man aged 18 to 29 who received the YFV17D yellow fever vaccine.

This clonotype appeared a few times. The chain carries TRBV4-1 and TRBJ2-3; TRBD1 agrees at 11 bases. V lost 3 bases and J lost 6; bases outside the gene matches: 2. The CDR3 totals 14 residues. Per germline, CDR1 MGHRA and CDR2 YSYEKL. In DNA form, the CDR3 reads TGCGCCAGCAGCCACGGACAGGGGGCGGATACGCAGTATTTT. Translated: CASSHGQGADTQYF.

This sequence joins TRBV5-6 and TRBJ1-5; 8 bases align to TRBD1. This CDR3 is built from 14 residues. V shed 2 bases, J shed 6 bases, and the junction held 4 bases outside the gene matches. CDR1 and CDR2 (germline): SGHDT, YYEEEE. The CDR3: CASSFRDRRQPQHF. CDR3 DNA: TGTGCCAGCAGCTTCCGGGACAGGCGTCAGCCCCAGCATTTT.

The chain has TRBV7-2 and TRBJ2-2; tentatively, D is TRBD2 (5 bases). CDR3 length: 15 residues. The germline gives CDR1 SGHTA, CDR2 FQGNSA. Trimming left V 5 bases short and J 5 bases short, with 15 bases between. The CDR3 bases are TGTGCCAGCAGCCACCCCGGGATTAATACCGGGGAGCTGTTTTTT. Its translation: CASSHPGINTGELFF.

This chain uses TRBV28 with TRBJ1-6, with a tentative D call TRBD1 (6 bases). The V gene lost 4 bases and the J gene lost 6 bases, with 16 bases spanning the gap. The germline V gene encodes CDR1 MDHEN and CDR2 SYDVKM. CDR3 length equals 16 residues. The chain's CDR3 is CASSSLGGGFNSPLHF. CDR3 bases: TGTGCCAGCAGTTCTCTAGGGGGGGGATTTAATTCACCCCTCCACTTT.

The rearrangement links TRBV9 to TRBJ1-4; 7 bases fit TRBD1. Trimming took 3 bases from V and 8 from J; bases not matched to a gene: 10. Germline V gives CDR1 SGDLS, CDR2 YYNGEE. The length of the CDR3 is 15 residues. CDR3 DNA sequence: TGTGCCAGCAGCGCGATCGGGACAGCTGGGGAAAAACTGTTTTTT. This translates into CASSAIGTAGEKLFF.

This clonotype has only a few counts. The chain has TRBV29-1 and TRBJ2-1; TRBD2 matches 9 bases. This CDR3 region has 13 residues. Germline V gene data show CDR1 as SQVTM and CDR2 as ANQGSEA. Unmatched junction bases numbered 6, after V lost 6 bases and J lost 6 bases. The CDR3 protein is CSVLPGLANEQFF. The DNA for the CDR3 is TGCAGCGTCCTCCCGGGACTAGCCAATGAGCAGTTCTTC.

This clonotype was seen a handful of times. The V call is TRBV7-2, the J call TRBJ1-5; 7 bases match TRBD1. The trim removed 5 bases at V and 6 bases at J, leaving 10 bases unmatched. Germline assignment: CDR1 SGHTA and CDR2 FQGNSA. This CDR3 is built from 15 residues. The CDR3 protein is CASSPQGGAGQPQHF. The DNA of the CDR3 is TGTGCCAGCAGCCCCCAAGGGGGCGCGGGTCAGCCCCAGCATTTT.

This clonotype was seen a few times. The CDR3 here is CASSLVELNNSPLHF. The CDR3 nucleotides read TGCGCCAGCAGCTTGGTCGAGTTAAACAATTCACCCCTCCACTTT. The V and J genes are TRBV5-1 and TRBJ1-6; unclear D gene. From germline, CDR1 is SGHRS and CDR2 YFSETQ. CDR3 size: 15 residues. With 0 bases removed from V and 7 bases from J, the gap between germline ends came to 11 bases.

This chain uses TRBV11-2 with TRBJ2-5; 7 nucleotides match TRBD2. Per germline, CDR1 SGHAT and CDR2 FQNNGV. The CDR3 sequence is 16 residues long. With 0 bases clipped from V and 2 bases from J, the junction kept 6 bases outside the gene matches. The CDR3 region has the DNA TGTGCCAGCAGCTTAGAGGGAGCGGGACTACAAGAGACCCAGTACTTC. Protein sequence: CASSLEGAGLQETQYF.

The J gene is TRBJ1-4, the V gene TRBV9; possibly TRBD1 for D (5 bases). There are 16 residues in the CDR3. Trimming took 0 bases from V and 7 from J, leaving 16 bases between them. CDR1 and CDR2 (germline): SGDLS, YYNGEE. The CDR3 loop is CASSVANGASGEKLFF. The CDR3 region has the DNA TGTGCCAGCAGCGTAGCTAACGGGGCCTCCGGTGAAAAACTGTTTTTT. Using reference TRBV9 and TRBJ1-4 for the parts outside the CDR3, the full variable domain is DSGVTQTPKHLITATGQRVTLRCSPRSGDLSVYWYQQSLDQGLQFLIQYYNGEERAKGNILERFSAQQFPDLHSELNLSSLELGDSALYFCASSVANGASGEKLFFGSGTQLSVL.

The V call is TRBV11-2, the J call TRBJ2-5, with 14 bases aligning to TRBD2. The CDR3 length is 19 residues. Trimming at V came to 1 base and at J to 2 bases, leaving 9 bases not matched to a gene. Looked up from germline, CDR1 is SGHAT and CDR2 is FQNNGV. CDR3 nucleotide sequence: TGTGCCAGCAGCTTAGTATATCGTTGGACTAGCGGGGGGCAAGAGACCCAGTACTTC. Translation gives CASSLVYRWTSGGQETQYF. Full variable domain (rest looked up from reference TRBV11-2 and TRBJ2-5): EAGVAQSPRYKIIEKRQSVAFWCNPISGHATLYWYQQILGQGPKLLIQFQNNGVVDDSQLPKDRFSAERLKGVDSTLKIQPAKLEDSAVYLCASSLVYRWTSGGQETQYFGPGTRLLVL.

The J gene is TRBJ2-1, the V gene TRBV6-4; possible D gene TRBD1, 6 bases. Germline V gene data show CDR1 as MRHNA and CDR2 as SNTAGT. CDR3 length equals 15 residues. Trimming shortened V by 7 bases and J by 0 bases, and 13 bases separated the two germline ends. Written as DNA, the CDR3 is TGTGCCAGCACCCCGGGACACCGCTCCTACAATGAGCAGTTCTTC. Translated: CASTPGHRSYNEQFF.

J is TRBJ2-5 and V is TRBV5-6; D gene uncertain. The germline V and J ends were trimmed by 1 base and 5 bases, with 9 bases remaining between them. The V gene's germline CDR1 is SGHDT and CDR2 YYEEEE. This CDR3 has 13 amino acids. The CDR3 coding sequence is TGTGCCAGCAGCTTGTACAGTGACGAGACCCAGTACTTC. Translation gives CASSLYSDETQYF. The whole variable domain, filled in from reference TRBV5-6 and TRBJ2-5, reads DAGVTQSPTHLIKTRGQQVTLRCSPKSGHDTVSWYQQALGQGPQFIFQYYEEEERQRGNFPDRFSGHQFPNYSSELNVNALLLGDSALYLCASSLYSDETQYFGPGTRLLVL.

This clonotype was recorded a few times. DNA for the CDR3: TGTGCCAGCAGCTTAGCTGGACAGTTGGACACCGGGGAGCTGTTTTTT. The encoded protein is CASSLAGQLDTGELFF. The rearrangement uses TRBV5-5 and TRBJ2-2; TRBD1 is a possible D gene (6 bases). Per germline, CDR1 SGHKS and CDR2 YYEKEE (reference sequence). The CDR3 has 16 amino acids. V was cut by 2 bases and J by 3 bases, with 14 bases left in between.

In its sample, this clonotype was seen once. The gene calls are TRBV4-1 and TRBJ2-5, with D perhaps matching TRBD2 (6 bases). V was trimmed by 2 bases and J by 2 bases, leaving 18 bases between them. The germline V gene encodes CDR1 MGHRA and CDR2 YSYEKL. The CDR3 is 17 residues long. CDR3 DNA sequence: TGCGCCAGCAGCCAAAGAAACGGGGGTTGGGGACAAGAGACCCAGTACTTC. Translation gives CASSQRNGGWGQETQYF.

The chain has TRBV25-1 and TRBJ2-3; 9 bases align to TRBD1. The CDR3 is 14 residues long. Germline trimming cut 5 bases from V and 4 bases from J; bases unmatched to any gene: 4. Germline CDR1 is MGHDK and CDR2 is SYGVNS. CDR3 nucleotide sequence: TGTGCCAGCAGTTGGACAGGGGCCCCAGATACGCAGTATTTT. This encodes CASSWTGAPDTQYF.

The chain couples TRBV12-3 or TRBV12-4 to TRBJ1-1, with D unclear. This CDR3 region has 14 residues. The V end lost 1 base, the J end lost 5 bases, and 11 bases lay between the germline ends. The CDR3: CASSLGGVGTEAFF. In nucleotides, the CDR3 is TGTGCCAGCAGTTTAGGGGGAGTGGGAACTGAAGCTTTCTTT.

This chain uses TRBV4-1 with TRBJ1-4, with TRBD1 identical over 7 bases. Germline V gene lookup returns CDR1 MGHRA and CDR2 YSYEKL. Trimming removed 3 bases from V and 8 bases from J; junction bases left unmatched: 0. The CDR3 consists of 12 residues. The CDR3 DNA reads as TGCGCCAGCAGCCAGACAGGGGAAAAACTGTTTTTT. It specifies CASSQTGEKLFF.

This clonotype was counted a few times. This rearrangement joins TRBV18 to TRBJ1-1, with 12 positions matching TRBD1. The germline V gene has CDR1 KGHSH and CDR2 LQKENI. V was pared by 3 bases and J by 5 bases, with 13 bases of the junction left unmatched. The CDR3 runs 18 residues. The CDR3 spells CASSPVGSGTGGRTEAFF. In DNA form, the CDR3 reads TGTGCCAGCTCACCGGTCGGATCCGGGACAGGGGGCCGGACTGAAGCTTTCTTT.

This clonotype showed up just a few times. V gene TRBV28 combines with J gene TRBJ2-1; 8 nucleotides match TRBD1. CDR3 length equals 15 residues. CDR1 and CDR2 from the germline V gene are MDHEN and SYDVKM. The J segment lost 6 bases and the V segment lost 6 bases, leaving 10 bases of the junction unmatched. DNA for the CDR3: TGTGCCAGCAGCTCCGCAGGGGGCGCCGGCAATGAGCAGTTCTTC. It translates to CASSSAGGAGNEQFF. The variable domain in full, completed from reference TRBV28 and TRBJ2-1, reads DVKVTQSSRYLVKRTGEKVFLECVQDMDHENMFWYRQDPGLGLRLIYFSYDVKMKEKGDIPEGYSVSREKKERFSLILESASTNQTSMYLCASSSAGGAGNEQFFGPGTRLTVL.

This clonotype has more than one count but fewer than ten. The chain recombines TRBV25-1 with TRBJ2-5; D is undetermined. Germline V gene data show CDR1 as MGHDK and CDR2 as SYGVNS. CDR3 length: 13 amino acids. Trimming removed 5 bases at V and 4 bases at J, with 11 bases between. As DNA, the CDR3 is TGTGCCAGCAGTAAAGCTGGCGTAGAGACCCAGTACTTC. Translation: CASSKAGVETQYF.

The chain couples TRBV7-2 to TRBJ2-1; tentatively, D is TRBD2 (6 bases). Trimming left V 6 bases short and J 13 bases short, with 16 bases between. Germline V lookup: CDR1 SGHTA, CDR2 FQGNSA. The CDR3 consists of 12 residues. CDR3 sequence reads: CASSWLGLPQFF. The CDR3 region has the DNA TGTGCCAGCAGTTGGCTGGGACTCCCCCAGTTCTTC.

The genes are TRBV9 and TRBJ2-5; D uncertain. Germline lookup yields CDR1 SGDLS and CDR2 YYNGEE. The length of the CDR3 is 15 residues. Trimming took 4 bases from V and 0 from J, leaving 13 bases between them. The CDR3 coding sequence is TGTGCCAGCAGCCCCCAGAGCAAGTACCAAGAGACCCAGTACTTC. This codes for CASSPQSKYQETQYF.

A few counts support this clonotype. This chain connects TRBV5-5 to TRBJ1-1; 7 nucleotides align to TRBD1. The CDR3 extends over 15 amino acids. Germline V gene sequence: CDR1 SGHKS, CDR2 YYEKEE (reference sequence). J gave up 3 bases and V 4 bases, and 9 bases lay outside the gene matches. CDR3: CASSTGTDKHTEAFF. The CDR3 DNA reads as TGTGCCAGCAGCACCGGGACAGATAAGCACACTGAAGCTTTCTTT.

This clonotype has only a few counts. The chain is built from TRBV29-1 and TRBJ2-3; tentative D call: TRBD1 (5 bases). V dropped 3 bases and J dropped 2 bases, with 9 bases sitting between them. The germline V gene has CDR1 SQVTM and CDR2 ANQGSEA. The CDR3 runs 13 residues. The CDR3 reads CSVDRAYTDTQYF. The CDR3 DNA follows: TGCAGCGTTGACAGGGCGTACACAGATACGCAGTATTTT.

A word on this clonotype: No DNA is shown, since the ends of the CDR3 on it are uncertain; the CDR3 is the one TCRdb lists. The chain carries TRBV7-2 and TRBJ2-1; no check of the table's D call, TRBD1, against the DNA was made. From germline, CDR1 is SGHTA and CDR2 FQGNSA. Termini included, the CDR3 measures 24 amino acids. The CDR3 region is CASGRKNTMSSSSNIVGTGHEQFF.

V is TRBV7-9 and J is TRBJ2-1, with D perhaps TRBD2 (7 bases). The CDR3 runs to 13 residues. V lost 9 bases, J lost 7 bases, and 16 bases lay in between. CDR1 and CDR2 from the germline V gene are SEHNR and FQNEAQ (reference sequence). The chain's CDR3 is CARGGAARNEQFF. CDR3 nucleotide sequence: TGTGCCAGGGGGGGGGCGGCGAGGAATGAGCAGTTCTTC.

The CDR3 DNA follows: TGTGCCAGCAGCTTAGCAGGTTCGTCGGAGCCCGGGGAGCTGTTTTTT. Translation: CASSLAGSSEPGELFF. The chain joins TRBV7-2 to TRBJ2-2; no reliable D call. V gave up 0 bases and J gave up 6 bases, with 14 bases separating them. The germline CDR1 and CDR2 sequences are SGHTA and FQGNSA. This CDR3 comprises 16 residues.

This clonotype was counted a few times. This chain uses TRBV20-1 with TRBJ1-6; D might be TRBD1 (6 bases). The CDR3 runs to 13 residues. With 6 bases removed from V and 6 bases from J, the gap between germline ends came to 12 bases. Germline V gene data show CDR1 as DFQATT and CDR2 as SNEGSKA (reference sequence). The CDR3 reads CSAPGHLNSPLHF. In DNA, the CDR3 is TGCAGTGCCCCGGGACACCTTAATTCACCCCTCCACTTT.

This clonotype was recorded at least ten times. The chain employs TRBV6-1 and TRBJ2-7; TRBD2 agrees at 8 bases. V trimming: 7 bases; J trimming: 3 bases; junction bases outside the gene matches: 5. Germline V gene sequence: CDR1 MNHNS, CDR2 SASEGT. The CDR3 sequence is 13 residues long. This chain's CDR3 is CASIRAGGYEQYF. The DNA for the CDR3 is TGTGCCAGCATTCGGGCGGGGGGCTACGAGCAGTACTTC.

The sample holds a few counts of this clonotype. The chain employs TRBV6-5 and TRBJ1-2, with D unresolved. Germline-derived CDR1 and CDR2 are MNHEY and SVGAGI. Deletions cut 2 bases from V and 7 bases from J, with 14 bases between. The CDR3 contains 14 residues. CDR3 protein: CASSYTLSGVGYTF. The CDR3 nucleotides are TGTGCCAGCAGTTACACCCTTTCTGGAGTTGGCTACACCTTC.